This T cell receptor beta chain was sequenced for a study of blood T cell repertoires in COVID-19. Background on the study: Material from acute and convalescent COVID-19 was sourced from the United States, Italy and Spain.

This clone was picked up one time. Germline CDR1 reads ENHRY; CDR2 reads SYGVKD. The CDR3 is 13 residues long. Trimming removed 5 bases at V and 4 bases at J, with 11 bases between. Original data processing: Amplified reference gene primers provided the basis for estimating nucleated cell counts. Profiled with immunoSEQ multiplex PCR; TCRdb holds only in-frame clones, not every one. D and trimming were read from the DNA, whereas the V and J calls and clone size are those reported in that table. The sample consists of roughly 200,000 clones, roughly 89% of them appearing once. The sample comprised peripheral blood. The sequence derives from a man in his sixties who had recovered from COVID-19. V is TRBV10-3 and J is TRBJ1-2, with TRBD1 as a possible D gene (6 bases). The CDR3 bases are TGTGCCATCAGTTTGGACAGAAGCTATGGCTACACCTTC. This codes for CAISLDRSYGYTF.